The 19 T cell receptor beta chains listed next were all sequenced from one sample in a study of technical replicates of blood from several donors. Assay used: immunoSEQ multiplex PCR; TCRdb lists only in-frame clones, some missing. The data contain about 70,000 clones, around 96% of them singletons. Specimen: T cells isolated from PBMCs. These TCRs come from a human donor in good health.

The chain couples TRBV6-5 to TRBJ2-2; 9 nucleotides line up with TRBD2. J gave up 6 bases and V 7 bases, and 6 bases lay outside the gene matches. The germline CDR1 and CDR2 sequences are MNHEY and SVGAGI. The CDR3 extends over 14 amino acids. The CDR3 region is CASTLSGRSGELFF. The CDR3 bases are TGTGCCAGCACCTTGAGCGGGAGGTCCGGGGAGCTGTTTTTT.

The rearrangement links TRBV30 to TRBJ2-1; 7 bases agree with TRBD1. There are 12 residues in the CDR3. Germline V gene lookup returns CDR1 GTSNPN and CDR2 SVGIG (reference sequence). With V trimmed by 3 bases and J by 6 bases, 2 bases remained unmatched. CDR3 residues: CAWRGDSNEQFF. The CDR3 DNA sequence: TGTGCCTGGAGAGGGGACAGCAATGAGCAGTTCTTC.

This chain links TRBV7-9 with TRBJ2-1; TRBD1 is a possible D gene (5 bases). CDR3 length equals 15 residues. The V gene's germline CDR1 is SEHNR and CDR2 FQNEAQ (reference sequence). Trimming removed 5 bases from V and 4 bases from J, with 15 bases in between. The CDR3 DNA follows: TGTGCCAGCAGCCCTGGACACCGTGAATACAATGAGCAGTTCTTC. Its translation is CASSPGHREYNEQFF.

This clone was observed a single time. This rearrangement joins TRBV28 to TRBJ2-5; a possible D gene is TRBD2 (5 bases). V was clipped by 3 bases and J by 2 bases, with 7 bases between them. The length of the CDR3 is 13 residues. Germline values: CDR1 MDHEN, CDR2 SYDVKM. CDR3 amino acids: CASSFTSQETQYF. CDR3 nucleotide sequence: TGTGCCAGCAGTTTTACTAGTCAAGAGACCCAGTACTTC.

The chain has TRBV5-1 and TRBJ2-2, with D maybe TRBD2 (5 bases). Trimming took off 6 bases at V and 0 bases at J, with 15 bases between the two ends. Germline V lookup: CDR1 SGHRS, CDR2 YFSETQ. This CDR3 comprises 16 residues. Written as DNA, the CDR3 is TGCGCCAGCATCCCCCTCGGGGATTCGAACACCGGGGAGCTGTTTTTT. It encodes CASIPLGDSNTGELFF.

This clone was picked up a small number of times. The chain joins TRBV7-2 to TRBJ1-2, with 11 bases aligning to TRBD1. The CDR3 has 14 amino acids. The ends lost 5 bases at V and 5 bases at J; junction bases unmatched: 4. In germline, CDR1 is SGHTA, CDR2 FQGNSA. CDR3 amino acids: CASSADRGPYGYTF. CDR3 nucleotides: TGTGCCAGCAGCGCGGACAGGGGGCCTTATGGCTACACCTTC.

The table lists this clone with a few counts. The chain has TRBV28 and TRBJ1-2; D remains ambiguous. V dropped 1 base and J dropped 4 bases, with 10 bases sitting between them. Germline CDR1 and CDR2: MDHEN and SYDVKM. The CDR3 has 14 amino acids. CDR3 sequence: CASSLSFGSYGYTF. CDR3 coding DNA: TGTGCCAGCAGTTTATCCTTCGGTAGCTATGGCTACACCTTC.

This chain connects TRBV27 to TRBJ1-5, with D uncertain. CDR1 MNHEY and CDR2 SMNVEV come from the germline V gene (reference sequence). This CDR3 comprises 14 residues. Trimming took 5 bases from V and 1 from J, leaving 9 bases between them. CDR3 loop: CASSPGGSNQPQHF. Written as DNA, the CDR3 is TGTGCCAGCAGTCCCGGCGGAAGCAATCAGCCCCAGCATTTT.

In its sample, this clone was seen once. This chain links TRBV10-3 with TRBJ2-7; perhaps TRBD2 as D (6 bases). Germline-derived CDR1 and CDR2 are ENHRY and SYGVKD. The CDR3 contains 17 residues. V was pared by 0 bases and J by 2 bases, with 17 bases between. CDR3 protein: CAISESLVGTLPYEQYF. CDR3 coding DNA: TGTGCCATCAGTGAGTCGTTGGTAGGGACTCTACCCTACGAGCAGTACTTC.

The J gene is TRBJ2-2, the V gene TRBV15; a possible D gene is TRBD2 (5 bases). Trimming pared 0 bases from V and 3 bases from J, leaving 11 bases between. This CDR3 region has 16 residues. Germline CDR1 is LNHNV and CDR2 is YYDKDF (reference sequence). This CDR3 is CATSRDLSGYTGELFF. The CDR3 nucleotides read TGTGCCACCAGCAGAGACTTATCGGGGTACACCGGGGAGCTGTTTTTT.

The rearrangement links TRBV27 to TRBJ2-1, with D possibly TRBD2 on 6 matching bases. Germline CDR1 reads MNHEY; CDR2 reads SMNVEV (reference sequence). With 0 bases removed from V and 7 bases from J, the gap between germline ends came to 10 bases. This CDR3 contains 14 residues. The CDR3 bases are TGTGCCAGCAGTTTATCAGGAGGGTGGAATGAGCAGTTCTTC. The encoded protein is CASSLSGGWNEQFF.

This chain joins TRBV7-9 and TRBJ2-5; perhaps TRBD2 as D (6 bases). Trimming removed 2 bases from V and 6 bases from J, with 10 bases in between. CDR1 SEHNR and CDR2 FQNEAQ come from the germline V gene (reference sequence). The CDR3 contains 13 residues. The CDR3 is CASSLREIKTQYF. The CDR3 DNA follows: TGTGCCAGCAGCTTACGGGAGATCAAGACCCAGTACTTC.

CDR3 residues: CASRTGQRNEQFF. The DNA of the CDR3 is TGTGCCAGCCGGACAGGGCAGAGGAATGAGCAGTTCTTC. The chain recombines TRBV6-6 with TRBJ2-1; 8 bases fit TRBD1. Germline CDR1 MNHNY, CDR2 SVGAGI (reference sequence). The J segment lost 7 bases and the V segment lost 8 bases, leaving 7 bases of the junction unmatched. The CDR3 runs 13 residues.

The genes are TRBV19 and TRBJ1-5, with a weak D call TRBD1 (5 bases). Trimming took 3 bases from V and 5 from J, leaving 14 bases between them. The CDR3 has 15 residues. CDR1 is LNHDA and CDR2 is SQIVND in the germline V gene (reference sequence). CDR3 sequence: CASSMDRGGYQPQHF. DNA of the CDR3: TGTGCCAGTAGTATGGATAGGGGTGGTTATCAGCCCCAGCATTTT.

The chain is built from TRBV6-5 and TRBJ1-4; D is undetermined. This CDR3 has 12 amino acids. The V gene lost 6 bases and the J gene lost 4 bases, with 6 bases spanning the gap. CDR1 is MNHEY and CDR2 is SVGAGI in the germline V gene. Written as DNA, the CDR3 is TGTGCCAGCAGCCCCGGTAATGAAAAACTGTTTTTT. Translation gives CASSPGNEKLFF.

The chain has TRBV11-1 and TRBJ2-5; TRBD2 might be the D (6 bases). CDR1 and CDR2 (germline): SGHAT, FQDESV (reference sequence). There are 16 residues in the CDR3. Deletions cut 0 bases from V and 5 bases from J, with 16 bases between. The CDR3 region has the DNA TGTGCCAGCAGCTTAGCGGGACTCCCATCGGGGGAGACCCAGTACTTC. It encodes CASSLAGLPSGETQYF.

V and J are TRBV11-3 and TRBJ2-3; D is unresolved. CDR3 size: 11 residues. V was pared by 5 bases and J by 3 bases, with 3 bases between. From germline, CDR1 is SGHNT and CDR2 YENEEA. CDR3 sequence (DNA): TGTGCCAGCAGCCGGACAGATACGCAGTATTTT. Protein: CASSRTDTQYF.

In nucleotides, the CDR3 is TGTGCCAGCAGCTTAGTCGGGGGTGGTACGGATGAGCAGTTCTTC. This gives the protein CASSLVGGGTDEQFF. This chain joins TRBV7-6 and TRBJ2-1; the D gene is possibly TRBD2 (6 bases). V was pared by 1 base and J by 8 bases, with 15 bases between. The CDR3 totals 15 residues. Germline values: CDR1 SGHVS, CDR2 FNYEAQ.

The rearrangement uses TRBV6-1 and TRBJ1-4, with D perhaps TRBD1 (6 bases). The V end lost 8 bases, the J end lost 5 bases, and 9 bases lay between the germline ends. The CDR3 covers 12 residues. CDR1 is MNHNS, CDR2 SASEGT, per germline. CDR3 in amino acids: CASYRENEKLFF. DNA of the CDR3: TGTGCCAGCTACAGGGAAAATGAAAAACTGTTTTTT.